One T cell receptor beta chain is described in this entry. TCR beta CDR3 regions were amplified from RNA. The study used the HTBI primer set for a first-round RT-PCR of the TCR CDR3. TCRdb redid the calling of the multiplex PCR reads with MiXCR, one entry per CDR3 protein. The data contain about 640,000 distinct CDR3 sequences, about 20% of them singletons. This CDR3 region has 16 residues. The V gene lost 3 bases and the J gene lost 0 bases, with 9 bases spanning the gap. The germline gives CDR1 KGHSH, CDR2 LQKENI. The data were taken from a study of T cells in Graves' hyperthyroidism and ophthalmopathy.

The sequenced sample was blood. The chain recombines TRBV18 with TRBJ2-6, with D uncertain. The sequence came from a man aged 30 to 45 with Graves' ophthalmopathy. CDR3 region: CASSPLGSSGANVLTF. CDR3 DNA sequence: TGTGCCAGCTCACCTTTAGGTAGCTCTGGGGCCAACGTCCTGACTTTC.